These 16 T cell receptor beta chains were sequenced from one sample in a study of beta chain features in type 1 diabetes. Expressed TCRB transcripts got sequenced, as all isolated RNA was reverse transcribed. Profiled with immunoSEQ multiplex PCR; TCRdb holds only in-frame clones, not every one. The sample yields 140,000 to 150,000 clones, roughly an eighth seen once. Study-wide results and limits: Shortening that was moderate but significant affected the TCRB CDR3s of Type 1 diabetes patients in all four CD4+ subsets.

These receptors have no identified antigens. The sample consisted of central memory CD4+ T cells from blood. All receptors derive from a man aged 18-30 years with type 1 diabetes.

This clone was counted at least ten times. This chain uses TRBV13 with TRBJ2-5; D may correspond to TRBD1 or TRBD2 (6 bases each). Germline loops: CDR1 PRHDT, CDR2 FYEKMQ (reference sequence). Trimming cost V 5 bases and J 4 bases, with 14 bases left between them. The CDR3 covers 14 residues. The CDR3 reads CASSEKGGRETQYF. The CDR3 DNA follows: TGTGCCAGCAGCGAGAAGGGGGGACGAGAGACCCAGTACTTC. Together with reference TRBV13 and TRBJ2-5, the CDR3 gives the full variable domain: AAGVIQSPRHLIKEKRETATLKCYPIPRHDTVYWYQQGPGQDPQFLISFYEKMQSDKGSIPDRFSAQQFSDYHSELNMSSLELGDSALYFCASSEKGGRETQYFGPGTRLLVL.

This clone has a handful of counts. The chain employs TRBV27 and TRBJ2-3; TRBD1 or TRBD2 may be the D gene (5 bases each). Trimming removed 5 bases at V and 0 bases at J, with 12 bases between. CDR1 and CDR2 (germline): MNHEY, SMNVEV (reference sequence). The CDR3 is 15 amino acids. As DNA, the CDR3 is TGTGCCAGCAGTAGCCCCGGGACGAGCACAGATACGCAGTATTTT. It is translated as CASSSPGTSTDTQYF.

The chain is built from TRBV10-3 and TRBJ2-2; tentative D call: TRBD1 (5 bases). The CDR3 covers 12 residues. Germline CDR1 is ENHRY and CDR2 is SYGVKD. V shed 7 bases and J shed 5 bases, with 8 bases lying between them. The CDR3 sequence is CAIKGATGELFF. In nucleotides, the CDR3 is TGTGCCATCAAAGGGGCTACCGGGGAGCTGTTTTTT.

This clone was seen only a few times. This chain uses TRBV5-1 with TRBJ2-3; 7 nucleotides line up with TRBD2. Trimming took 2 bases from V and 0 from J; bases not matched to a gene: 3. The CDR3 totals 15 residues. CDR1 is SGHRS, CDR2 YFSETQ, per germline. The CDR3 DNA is TGCGCCAGCAGCTTAGCGGGACTTAGCACAGATACGCAGTATTTT. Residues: CASSLAGLSTDTQYF.

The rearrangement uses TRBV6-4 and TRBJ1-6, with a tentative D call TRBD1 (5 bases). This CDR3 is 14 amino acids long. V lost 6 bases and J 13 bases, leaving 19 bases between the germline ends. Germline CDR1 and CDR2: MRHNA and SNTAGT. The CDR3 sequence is CASRGPSKGPPLHF. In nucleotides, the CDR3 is TGTGCCAGCAGAGGGCCTTCAAAGGGGCCCCCCCTCCACTTT.

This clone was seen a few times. The CDR3 region has the DNA TGCGCCAGCAGAGCAGAAAACTATGGCTACACCTTC. This sequence encodes CASRAENYGYTF. The gene calls are TRBV4-1 and TRBJ1-2; D uncertain. V was trimmed by 6 bases and J by 2 bases, leaving 7 bases between them. Germline CDR1 reads MGHRA; CDR2 reads YSYEKL. This CDR3 comprises 12 residues.

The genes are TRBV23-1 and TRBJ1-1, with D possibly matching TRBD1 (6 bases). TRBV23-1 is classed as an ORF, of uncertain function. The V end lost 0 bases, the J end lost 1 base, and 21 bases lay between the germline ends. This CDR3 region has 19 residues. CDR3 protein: CASSQSRPQGPMGNTEAFF. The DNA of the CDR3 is TGCGCCAGCAGTCAATCGCGGCCGCAGGGGCCAATGGGGAACACTGAAGCTTTCTTT.

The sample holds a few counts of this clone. CDR3: CASSGGSYEQYF. The CDR3 nucleotides are TGTGCCAGCAGCGGAGGGTCCTACGAGCAGTACTTC. V and J are TRBV11-2 and TRBJ2-7, with D possibly being TRBD2 (6 bases). Germline loops: CDR1 SGHAT, CDR2 FQNNGV. The CDR3 is 12 residues long. V was shortened by 5 bases and J by 1 base, with 6 bases between the two germline ends.

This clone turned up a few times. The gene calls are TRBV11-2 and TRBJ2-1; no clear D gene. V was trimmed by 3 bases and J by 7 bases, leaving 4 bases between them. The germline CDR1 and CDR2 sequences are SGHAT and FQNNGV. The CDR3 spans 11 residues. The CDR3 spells CASSFVNEQFF. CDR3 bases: TGTGCCAGCAGCTTCGTGAATGAGCAGTTCTTC.

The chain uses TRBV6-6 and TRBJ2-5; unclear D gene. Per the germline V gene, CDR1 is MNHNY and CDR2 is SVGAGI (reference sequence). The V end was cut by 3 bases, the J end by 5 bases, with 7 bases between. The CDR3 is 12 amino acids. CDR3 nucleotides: TGTGCCAGCAGTTATACGCCGGAGACCCAGTACTTC. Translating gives CASSYTPETQYF.

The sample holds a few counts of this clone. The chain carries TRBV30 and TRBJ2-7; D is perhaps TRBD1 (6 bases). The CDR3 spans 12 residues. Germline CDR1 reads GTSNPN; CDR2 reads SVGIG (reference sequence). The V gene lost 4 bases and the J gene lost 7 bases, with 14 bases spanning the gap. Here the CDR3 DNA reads TGTGCCTGGACCCGGACAGTCGTTGAGCAGTACTTC. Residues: CAWTRTVVEQYF. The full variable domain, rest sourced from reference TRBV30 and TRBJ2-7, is SQTIHQWPATLVQPVGSPLSLECTVEGTSNPNLYWYRQAAGRGLQLLFYSVGIGQISSEVPQNLSASRPQDRQFILSSKKLLLSDSGFYLCAWTRTVVEQYFGPGTRLTVT.

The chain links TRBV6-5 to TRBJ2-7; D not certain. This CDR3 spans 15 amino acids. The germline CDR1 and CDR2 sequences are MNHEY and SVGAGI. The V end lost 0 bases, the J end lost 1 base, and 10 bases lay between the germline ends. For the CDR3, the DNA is TGTGCCAGCAGTTACTCGATCGGCGGATCCTACGAGCAGTACTTC. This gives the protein CASSYSIGGSYEQYF.

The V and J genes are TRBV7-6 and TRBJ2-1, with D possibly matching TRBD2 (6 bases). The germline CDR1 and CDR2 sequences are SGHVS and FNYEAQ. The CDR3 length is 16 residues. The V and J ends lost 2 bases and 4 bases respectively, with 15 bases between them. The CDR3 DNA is TGTGCCAGCAGCTTACCGGCGGGAATCGGATACAATGAGCAGTTCTTC. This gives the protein CASSLPAGIGYNEQFF.

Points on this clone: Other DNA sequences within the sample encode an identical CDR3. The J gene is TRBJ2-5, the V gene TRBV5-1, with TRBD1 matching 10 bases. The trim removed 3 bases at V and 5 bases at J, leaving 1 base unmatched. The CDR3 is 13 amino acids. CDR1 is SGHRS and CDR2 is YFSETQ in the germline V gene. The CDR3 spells CASSSGQGETQYF. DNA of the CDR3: TGCGCCAGCAGCTCGGGACAGGGGGAGACCCAGTACTTC. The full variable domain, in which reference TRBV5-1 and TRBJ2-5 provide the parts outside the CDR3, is KAGVTQTPRYLIKTRGQQVTLSCSPISGHRSVSWYQQTPGQGLQFLFEYFSETQRNKGNFPGRFSGRQFSNSRSEMNVSTLELGDSALYLCASSSGQGETQYFGPGTRLLVL.

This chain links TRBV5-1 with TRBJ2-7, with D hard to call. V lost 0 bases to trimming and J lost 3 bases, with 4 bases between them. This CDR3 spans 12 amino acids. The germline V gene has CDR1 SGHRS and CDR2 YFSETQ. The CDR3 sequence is CASSLGLYEQYF. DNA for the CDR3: TGCGCCAGCAGCTTGGGACTCTACGAGCAGTACTTC.

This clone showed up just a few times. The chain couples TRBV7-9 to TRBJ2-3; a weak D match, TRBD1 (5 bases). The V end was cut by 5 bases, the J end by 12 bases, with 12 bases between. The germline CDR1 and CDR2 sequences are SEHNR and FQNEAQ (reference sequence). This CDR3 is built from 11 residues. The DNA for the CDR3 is TGTGCCAGCAGCGCAGCGCAGGGCCAGTATTTT. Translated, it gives CASSAAQGQYF.